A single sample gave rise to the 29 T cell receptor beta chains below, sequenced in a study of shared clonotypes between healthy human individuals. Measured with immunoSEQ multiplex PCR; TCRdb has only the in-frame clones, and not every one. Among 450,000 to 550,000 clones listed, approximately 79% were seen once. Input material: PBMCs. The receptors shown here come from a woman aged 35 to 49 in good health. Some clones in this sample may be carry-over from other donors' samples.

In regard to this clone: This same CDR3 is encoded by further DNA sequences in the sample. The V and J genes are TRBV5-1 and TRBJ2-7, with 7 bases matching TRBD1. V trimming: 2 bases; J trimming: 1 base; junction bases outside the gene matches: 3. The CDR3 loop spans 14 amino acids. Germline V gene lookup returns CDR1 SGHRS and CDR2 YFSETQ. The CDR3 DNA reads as TGCGCCAGCAGCTTACCGGGACAGTCCTACGAGCAGTACTTC. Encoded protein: CASSLPGQSYEQYF.

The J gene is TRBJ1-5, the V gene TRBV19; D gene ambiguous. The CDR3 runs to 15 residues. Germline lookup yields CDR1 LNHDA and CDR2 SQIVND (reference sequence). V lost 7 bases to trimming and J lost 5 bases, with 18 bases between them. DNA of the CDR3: TGTGCCAGTAATCGGCAGGTCGGAACCCATCAGCCCCAGCATTTT. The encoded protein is CASNRQVGTHQPQHF.

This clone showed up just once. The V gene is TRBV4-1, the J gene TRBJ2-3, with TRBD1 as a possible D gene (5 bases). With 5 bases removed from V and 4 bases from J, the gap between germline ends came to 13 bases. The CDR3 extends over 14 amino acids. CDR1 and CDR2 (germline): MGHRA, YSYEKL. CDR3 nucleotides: TGCGCCAGCAGCAACCAGGGTTATTCAGATACGCAGTATTTT. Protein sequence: CASSNQGYSDTQYF.

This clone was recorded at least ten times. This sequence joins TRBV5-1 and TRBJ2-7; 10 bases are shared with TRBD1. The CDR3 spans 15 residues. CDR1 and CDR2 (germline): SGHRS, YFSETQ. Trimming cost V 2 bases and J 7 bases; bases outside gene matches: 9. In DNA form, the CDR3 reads TGCGCCAGCAGCTTCCAAGGGACAGGGGCGGAAGAGCAGTACTTC. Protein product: CASSFQGTGAEEQYF.

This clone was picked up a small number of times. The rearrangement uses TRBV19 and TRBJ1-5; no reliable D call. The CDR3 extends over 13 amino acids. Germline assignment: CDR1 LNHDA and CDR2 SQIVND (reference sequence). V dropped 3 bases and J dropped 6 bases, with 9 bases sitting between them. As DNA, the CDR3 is TGTGCCAGTAGTATCGAGTCCCGTCAGCCCCAGCATTTT. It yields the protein CASSIESRQPQHF. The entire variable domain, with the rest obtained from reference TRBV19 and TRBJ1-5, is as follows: DGGITQSPKYLFRKEGQNVTLSCEQNLNHDAMYWYRQDPGQGLRLIYYSQIVNDFQKGDIAEGYSVSREKKESFPLTVTSAQKNPTAFYLCASSIESRQPQHFGDGTRLSIL.

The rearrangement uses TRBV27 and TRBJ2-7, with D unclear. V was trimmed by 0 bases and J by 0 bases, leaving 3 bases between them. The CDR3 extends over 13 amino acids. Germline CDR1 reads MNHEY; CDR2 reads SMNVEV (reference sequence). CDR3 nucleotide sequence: TGTGCCAGCAGTTTATCTCACTCCTACGAGCAGTACTTC. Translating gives CASSLSHSYEQYF.

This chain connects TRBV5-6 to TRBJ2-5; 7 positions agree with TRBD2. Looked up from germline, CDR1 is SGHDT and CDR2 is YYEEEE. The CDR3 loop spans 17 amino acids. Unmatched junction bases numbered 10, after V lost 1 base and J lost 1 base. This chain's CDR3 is CASSLYRGQRGQETQYF. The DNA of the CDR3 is TGTGCCAGCAGCTTGTATAGGGGCCAGCGGGGCCAAGAGACCCAGTACTTC.

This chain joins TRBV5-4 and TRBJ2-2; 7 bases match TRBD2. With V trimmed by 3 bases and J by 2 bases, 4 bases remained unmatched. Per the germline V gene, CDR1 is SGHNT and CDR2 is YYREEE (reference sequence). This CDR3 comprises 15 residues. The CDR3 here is CASSWGGDNTGELFF. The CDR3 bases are TGTGCCAGCAGCTGGGGGGGAGACAACACCGGGGAGCTGTTTTTT.

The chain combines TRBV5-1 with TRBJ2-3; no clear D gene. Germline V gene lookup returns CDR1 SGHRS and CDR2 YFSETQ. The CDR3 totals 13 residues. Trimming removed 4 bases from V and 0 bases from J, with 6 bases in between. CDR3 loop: CASSRISTDTQYF. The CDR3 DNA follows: TGCGCCAGCAGCCGGATTAGCACAGATACGCAGTATTTT. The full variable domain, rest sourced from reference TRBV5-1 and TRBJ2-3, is KAGVTQTPRYLIKTRGQQVTLSCSPISGHRSVSWYQQTPGQGLQFLFEYFSETQRNKGNFPGRFSGRQFSNSRSEMNVSTLELGDSALYLCASSRISTDTQYFGPGTRLTVL.

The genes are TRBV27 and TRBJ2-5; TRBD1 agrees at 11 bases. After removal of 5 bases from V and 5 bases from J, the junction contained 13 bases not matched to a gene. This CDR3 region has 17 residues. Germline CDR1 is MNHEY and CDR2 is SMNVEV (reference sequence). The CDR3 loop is CASSQNPGTGGGETQYF. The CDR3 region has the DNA TGTGCCAGCAGTCAAAACCCCGGGACAGGGGGAGGTGAGACCCAGTACTTC.

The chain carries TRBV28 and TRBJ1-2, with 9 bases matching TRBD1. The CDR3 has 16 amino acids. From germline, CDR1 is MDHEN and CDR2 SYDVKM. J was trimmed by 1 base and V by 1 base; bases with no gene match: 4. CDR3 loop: CASSLYGQGINYGYTF. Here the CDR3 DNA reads TGTGCCAGCAGTTTATATGGACAGGGGATTAACTATGGCTACACCTTC.

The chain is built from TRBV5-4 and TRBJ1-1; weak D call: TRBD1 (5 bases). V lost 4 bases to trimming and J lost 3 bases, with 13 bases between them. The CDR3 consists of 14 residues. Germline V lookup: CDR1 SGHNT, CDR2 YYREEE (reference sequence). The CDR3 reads CASSPDQGYTEAFF. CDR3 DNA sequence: TGTGCCAGCAGCCCTGATCAGGGTTACACTGAAGCTTTCTTT. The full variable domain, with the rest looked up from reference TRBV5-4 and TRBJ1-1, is ETGVTQSPTHLIKTRGQQVTLRCSSQSGHNTVSWYQQALGQGPQFIFQYYREEENGRGNFPPRFSGLQFPNYSSELNVNALELDDSALYLCASSPDQGYTEAFFGQGTRLTVV.

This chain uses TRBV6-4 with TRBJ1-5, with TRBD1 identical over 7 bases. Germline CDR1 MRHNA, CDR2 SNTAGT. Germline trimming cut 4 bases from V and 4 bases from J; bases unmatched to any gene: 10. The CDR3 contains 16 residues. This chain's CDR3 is CASSVDDRVPNQPQHF. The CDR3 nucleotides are TGTGCCAGCAGTGTCGACGACAGGGTCCCTAATCAGCCCCAGCATTTT.

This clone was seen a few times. As DNA, the CDR3 is TGTGCCTGTAAGACAGGGGCGAGCTCCTACGAGCAGTACTTC. It yields the protein CACKTGASSYEQYF. The genes are TRBV2 and TRBJ2-7; TRBD1 aligns across 8 bases. The CDR3 is 14 amino acids. CDR1 and CDR2 (germline): SNHLY, FYNNEI. J gave up 0 bases and V 11 bases, and 9 bases lay outside the gene matches.

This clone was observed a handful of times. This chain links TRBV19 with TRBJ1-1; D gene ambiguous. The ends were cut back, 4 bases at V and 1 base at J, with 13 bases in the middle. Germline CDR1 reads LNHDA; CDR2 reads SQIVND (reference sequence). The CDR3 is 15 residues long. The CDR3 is CASSNPSAENTEAFF. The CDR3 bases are TGTGCCAGTAGTAACCCTTCGGCGGAGAACACTGAAGCTTTCTTT.

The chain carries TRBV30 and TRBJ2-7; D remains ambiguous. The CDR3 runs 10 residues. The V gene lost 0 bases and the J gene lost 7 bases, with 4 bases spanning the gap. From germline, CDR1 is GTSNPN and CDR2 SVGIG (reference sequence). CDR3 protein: CAWSVGEQYF. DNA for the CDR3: TGTGCCTGGAGTGTTGGGGAGCAGTACTTC.

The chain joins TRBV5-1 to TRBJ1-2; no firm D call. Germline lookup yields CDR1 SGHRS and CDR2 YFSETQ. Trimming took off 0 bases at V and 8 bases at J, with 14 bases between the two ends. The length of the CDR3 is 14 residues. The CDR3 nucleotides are TGCGCCAGCAGCTTGGTGTTGGGCGCAGGCGGCTACACCTTC. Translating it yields CASSLVLGAGGYTF.

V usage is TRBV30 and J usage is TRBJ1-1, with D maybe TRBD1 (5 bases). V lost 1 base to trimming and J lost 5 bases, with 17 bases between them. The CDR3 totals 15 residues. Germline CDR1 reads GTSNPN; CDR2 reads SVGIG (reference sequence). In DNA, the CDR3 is TGTGCCTGGAGTGGCCCGGGCCGGGGGGGGACTGAAGCTTTCTTT. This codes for CAWSGPGRGGTEAFF.

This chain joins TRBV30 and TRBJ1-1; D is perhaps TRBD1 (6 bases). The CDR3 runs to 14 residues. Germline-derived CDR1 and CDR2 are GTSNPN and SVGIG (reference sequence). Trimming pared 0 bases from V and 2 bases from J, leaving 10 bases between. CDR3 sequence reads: CAWSVRGYNTEAFF. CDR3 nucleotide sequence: TGTGCCTGGAGTGTGAGGGGGTACAACACTGAAGCTTTCTTT.

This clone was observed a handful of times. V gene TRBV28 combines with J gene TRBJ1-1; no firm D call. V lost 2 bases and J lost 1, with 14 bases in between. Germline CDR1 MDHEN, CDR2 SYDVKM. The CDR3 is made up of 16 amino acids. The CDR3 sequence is CASSLISGSRNTEAFF. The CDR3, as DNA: TGTGCCAGCAGTTTAATATCGGGGAGTCGGAACACTGAAGCTTTCTTT. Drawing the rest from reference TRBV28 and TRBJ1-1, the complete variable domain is DVKVTQSSRYLVKRTGEKVFLECVQDMDHENMFWYRQDPGLGLRLIYFSYDVKMKEKGDIPEGYSVSREKKERFSLILESASTNQTSMYLCASSLISGSRNTEAFFGQGTRLTVV.

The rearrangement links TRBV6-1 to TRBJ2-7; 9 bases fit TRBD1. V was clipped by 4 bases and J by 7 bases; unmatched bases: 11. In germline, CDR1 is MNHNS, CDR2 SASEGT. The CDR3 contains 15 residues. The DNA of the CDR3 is TGTGCCAGCAGTGCTCAATGGGACAGGGTGGGGGAGCAGTACTTC. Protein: CASSAQWDRVGEQYF.

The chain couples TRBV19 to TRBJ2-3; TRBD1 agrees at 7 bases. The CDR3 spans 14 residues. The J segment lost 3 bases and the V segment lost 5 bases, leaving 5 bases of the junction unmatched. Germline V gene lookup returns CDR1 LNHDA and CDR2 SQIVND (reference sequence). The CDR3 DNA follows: TGTGCCAGTAGTGATACAGGGGATACAGATACGCAGTATTTT. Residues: CASSDTGDTDTQYF.

Here the CDR3 DNA reads TGTGCCAGCAGTGAATACGGGAACTCCTACGAGCAGTACTTC. Protein: CASSEYGNSYEQYF. This rearrangement joins TRBV25-1 to TRBJ2-7; the D gene is possibly TRBD2 (5 bases). V lost 0 bases and J lost 0, with 6 bases in between. The CDR3 sequence is 14 residues long. Germline V gives CDR1 MGHDK, CDR2 SYGVNS.

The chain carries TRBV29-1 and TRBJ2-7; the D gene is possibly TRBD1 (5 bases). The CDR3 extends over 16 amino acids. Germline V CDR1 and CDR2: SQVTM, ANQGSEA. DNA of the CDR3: TGCAACTCCGATCCTGGACACTCAGGTAACTCCTACGAGCAGTACTTC. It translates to CNSDPGHSGNSYEQYF.

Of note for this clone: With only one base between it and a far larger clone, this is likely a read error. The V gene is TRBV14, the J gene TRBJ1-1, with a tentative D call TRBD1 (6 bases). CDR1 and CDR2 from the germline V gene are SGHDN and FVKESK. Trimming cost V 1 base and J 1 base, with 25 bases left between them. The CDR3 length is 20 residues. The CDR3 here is CASSQGPFSSDRKPNTEAFF. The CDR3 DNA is TGTGCCAGCAGCCAAGGTCCGTTTTCCTCGGACAGAAAACCGAACACTGAAGCTTTCTTT.

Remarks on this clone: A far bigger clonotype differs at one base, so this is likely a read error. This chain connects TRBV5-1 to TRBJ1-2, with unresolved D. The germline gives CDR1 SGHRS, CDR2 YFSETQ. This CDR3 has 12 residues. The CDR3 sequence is CASSLANYGNTF. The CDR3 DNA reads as TGCGCCAGCAGCTTGGCTAACTATGGCAACACCTTC.

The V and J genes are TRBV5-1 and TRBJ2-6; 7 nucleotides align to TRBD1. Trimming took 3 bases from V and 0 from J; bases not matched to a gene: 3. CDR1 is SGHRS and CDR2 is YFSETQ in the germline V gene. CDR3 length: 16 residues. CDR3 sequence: CASSSGTDSGANVLTF. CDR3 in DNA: TGCGCCAGCAGCTCCGGGACAGACTCTGGGGCCAACGTCCTGACTTTC.

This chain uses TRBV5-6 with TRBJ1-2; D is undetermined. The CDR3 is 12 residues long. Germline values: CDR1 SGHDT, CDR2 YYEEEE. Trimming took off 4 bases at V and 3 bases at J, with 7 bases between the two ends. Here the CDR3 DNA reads TGTGCCAGCAGCCCGGCCTACTATGGCTACACCTTC. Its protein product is CASSPAYYGYTF.

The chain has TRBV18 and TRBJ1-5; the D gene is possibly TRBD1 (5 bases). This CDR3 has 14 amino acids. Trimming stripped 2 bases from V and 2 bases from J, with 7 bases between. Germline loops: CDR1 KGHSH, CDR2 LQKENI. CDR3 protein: CASSPVGGNQPQHF. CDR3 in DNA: TGTGCCAGCTCACCAGTGGGGGGCAATCAGCCCCAGCATTTT.